Detailed here is one TCR beta chain. What it binds is unknown. This specimen comes from a study of early T cells in non-severe SARS-CoV-2 infection. General observations from the study: Clonotype matching in VDJdb favored anti-spike CD8 responses and did not capture private and CD4 specificities.

Each single cDNA molecule received a unique molecular identifier. TCRdb passed the 5' RACE reads through MiXCR, listing each CDR3 protein once. The sample lists approximately 28,000 distinct CDR3 sequences; around 5.5% were seen once. The receptor's source is an adult who was a healthcare worker with PCR-confirmed SARS-CoV-2 infection or an uninfected control (not recorded which). The sample consisted of whole blood.

The CDR3 DNA reads TGTGCCAGTAGTATGACGGGGCCGGGCACAGATACGCAGTATTTT. This sequence encodes CASSMTGPGTDTQYF. The chain has TRBV19 and TRBJ2-3, with D perhaps assigned TRBD1 or TRBD2 (5 bases each). V lost 3 bases and J 1 base, leaving 11 bases between the germline ends. This CDR3 comprises 15 residues. From germline, CDR1 is LNHDA and CDR2 SQIVND (reference sequence).